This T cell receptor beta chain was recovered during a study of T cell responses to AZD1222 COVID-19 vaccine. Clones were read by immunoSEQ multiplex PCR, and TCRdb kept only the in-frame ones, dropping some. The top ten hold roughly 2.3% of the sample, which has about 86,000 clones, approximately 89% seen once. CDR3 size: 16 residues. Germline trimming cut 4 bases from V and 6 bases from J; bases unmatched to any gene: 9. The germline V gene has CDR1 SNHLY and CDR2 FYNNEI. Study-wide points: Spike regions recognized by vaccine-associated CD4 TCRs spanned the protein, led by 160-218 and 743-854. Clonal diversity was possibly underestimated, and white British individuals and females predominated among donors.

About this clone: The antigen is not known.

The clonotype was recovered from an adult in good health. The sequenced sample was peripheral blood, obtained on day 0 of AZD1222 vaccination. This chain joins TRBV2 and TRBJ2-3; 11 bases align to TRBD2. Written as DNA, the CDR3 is TGTGCCAGCAGTGCCTACCGGGCTAGCGGGAGGGATACGCAGTATTTT. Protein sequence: CASSAYRASGRDTQYF.